This TCR beta chain comes out of a study of blood T cell repertoires in COVID-19. For the study at large: Material from acute and convalescent COVID-19 was sourced from the United States, Italy and Spain.

Profiled with immunoSEQ multiplex PCR; TCRdb holds only in-frame clones, not every one. The table records roughly 300,000 clones, approximately 86% of them present only once. This CDR3 contains 15 residues. The trim removed 0 bases at V and 6 bases at J, leaving 4 bases unmatched. Germline lookup yields CDR1 SEHNR and CDR2 FQNEAQ (reference sequence). Sequencing input: PBMCs or T cells enriched from blood (not recorded which). This chain links TRBV7-9 with TRBJ1-1, with 10 bases fitting TRBD1. This sequence originates from a woman aged 40 to 49 with acute COVID-19. In nucleotides, the CDR3 is TGTGCCAGCAGCTTAGCGCGAGGACAGGGGGCTGAAGCTTTCTTT. It specifies CASSLARGQGAEAFF.